Listed here are 14 T cell receptor beta chains from one sample, sequenced in a study of cytomegalovirus exposure and HLA in healthy donors. Primers: 60 Vbeta forward and 13 Jbeta reverse. Assay used: immunoSEQ multiplex PCR; TCRdb lists only in-frame clones, some missing. The table shows more than 100,000 clones, with about 83% occurring only once. The sample was PBMCs. Every receptor here comes from a woman in her thirties or forties in good health and CMV-seropositive.

This sequence joins TRBV7-9 and TRBJ2-7; D call uncertain. This CDR3 has 14 residues. Per the germline V gene, CDR1 is SEHNR and CDR2 is FQNEAQ (reference sequence). Trimming took 2 bases from V and 2 from J, leaving 10 bases between them. In nucleotides, the CDR3 is TGTGCCAGCAGCTTATATCTCCCCCCCTACGAGCAGTACTTC. Translated, it gives CASSLYLPPYEQYF.

The rearrangement uses TRBV7-8 and TRBJ2-5, with 14 bases lining up with TRBD2. Germline assignment: CDR1 SGHVS and CDR2 FQNEAQ. This CDR3 contains 17 residues. V was pared by 5 bases and J by 5 bases, with 10 bases of the junction left unmatched. The CDR3 protein is CASSLGTSGSMRETQYF. In nucleotides, the CDR3 is TGTGCCAGCAGCCTTGGGACTAGCGGGAGTATGAGGGAGACCCAGTACTTC.

This sequence joins TRBV21-1 and TRBJ1-1; TRBD1, the table's D call, lacks a check against the DNA. TRBV21-1 is an annotated pseudogene. This CDR3 region has 17 residues. The CDR3 coding sequence is TGTGCCAGCAGCAAAGAAAGGGGCAGGGGCATGAACACTGAAGCTTTCTTT. It is translated as CASSKERGRGMNTEAFF.

This clone has more than one count but fewer than ten. The CDR3: CASSTDQGTSEQYF. CDR3 DNA: TGTGCCAGCAGCACCGACCAGGGGACTAGCGAGCAGTACTTC. The chain carries TRBV5-5 and TRBJ2-7; 8 bases align to TRBD2. The CDR3 contains 14 residues. V lost 4 bases to trimming and J lost 6 bases; unmatched junction nucleotides: 9. The germline V gene has CDR1 SGHKS and CDR2 YYEKEE (reference sequence).

The V gene is TRBV5-1, the J gene TRBJ2-3; D uncertain. Germline V gene lookup returns CDR1 SGHRS and CDR2 YFSETQ. This CDR3 contains 11 residues. V was clipped by 4 bases and J by 2 bases, with 2 bases between them. The CDR3 DNA follows: TGCGCCAGCAGCCTCACAGATACGCAGTATTTT. Protein sequence: CASSLTDTQYF.

The V gene is TRBV2, the J gene TRBJ1-4, with TRBD1 identical over 10 bases. J gave up 8 bases and V 3 bases, and 3 bases lay outside the gene matches. This CDR3 has 14 amino acids. Germline-derived CDR1 and CDR2 are SNHLY and FYNNEI. The CDR3 protein is CASSDRTGGEKLFF. CDR3 sequence (DNA): TGTGCCAGCAGTGATCGGACAGGGGGAGAAAAACTGTTTTTT. Full variable domain (outside the CDR3, taken from reference TRBV2 and TRBJ1-4): EPEVTQTPSHQVTQMGQEVILRCVPISNHLYFYWYRQILGQKVEFLVSFYNNEISEKSEIFDDQFSVERPDGSNFTLKIRSTKLEDSAMYFCASSDRTGGEKLFFGSGTQLSVL.

V usage is TRBV6-4 and J usage is TRBJ2-3; a weak D match, TRBD1 (6 bases). Trimming pared 9 bases from V and 0 bases from J, leaving 13 bases between. Looked up from germline, CDR1 is MRHNA and CDR2 is SNTAGT. The CDR3 consists of 14 residues. The DNA of the CDR3 is TGTGCCAGACCCGAGGGGGATAGCACAGATACGCAGTATTTT. Residues: CARPEGDSTDTQYF.

The V and J genes are TRBV15 and TRBJ1-5; tentative D call: TRBD1 (5 bases). CDR3 length equals 14 residues. Germline V gene data show CDR1 as LNHNV and CDR2 as YYDKDF (reference sequence). Trimming stripped 7 bases from V and 3 bases from J, with 13 bases between. For the CDR3, the DNA is TGTGCCACCACCGACAGCGTCTTCAATCAGCCCCAGCATTTT. Encoded protein: CATTDSVFNQPQHF.

The rearrangement links TRBV7-2 to TRBJ2-5, with 10 bases lining up with TRBD1. Trimming at V came to 2 bases and at J to 7 bases, leaving 4 bases not matched to a gene. This CDR3 has 14 residues. From germline, CDR1 is SGHTA and CDR2 FQGNSA. The CDR3: CASSLSGQGGTQYF. The CDR3 region has the DNA TGTGCCAGCAGCTTATCCGGACAGGGGGGGACCCAGTACTTC. Full variable domain (remainder filled in from reference TRBV7-2 and TRBJ2-5): GAGVSQSPSNKVTEKGKDVELRCDPISGHTALYWYRQSLGQGLEFLIYFQGNSAPDKSGLPSDRFSAERTGGSVSTLTIQRTQQEDSAVYLCASSLSGQGGTQYFGPGTRLLVL.

The gene calls are TRBV18 and TRBJ1-4; 7 nucleotides agree with TRBD1. The germline gives CDR1 KGHSH, CDR2 LQKENI. The length of the CDR3 is 13 residues. J was trimmed by 5 bases and V by 6 bases; bases with no gene match: 3. CDR3 bases: TGTGCCAGCTCCCCGGACAGGAATGAAAAACTGTTTTTT. Encoded protein: CASSPDRNEKLFF. The whole variable domain, remainder taken from reference TRBV18 and TRBJ1-4, is NAGVMQNPRHLVRRRGQEARLRCSPMKGHSHVYWYRQLPEEGLKFMVYLQKENIIDESGMPKERFSAEFPKEGPSILRIQQVVRGDSAAYFCASSPDRNEKLFFGSGTQLSVL.

Judged by abundance, this clone is medium-sized. The CDR3 reads CASKGGTGHGHEQFF. The CDR3 DNA reads as TGTGCCAGCAAAGGGGGGACAGGGCATGGGCATGAGCAGTTCTTC. This chain uses TRBV5-6 with TRBJ2-1; 9 bases are a match to TRBD1. The CDR3 contains 15 residues. Germline V gene lookup returns CDR1 SGHDT and CDR2 YYEEEE. V shed 6 bases and J 8 bases; nucleotides not matched to a gene: 12.

This clone came up once. Other DNA sequences from this sample encode an identical CDR3 as well. The chain is built from TRBV7-8 and TRBJ2-2; 9 bases are a match to TRBD2. The CDR3 runs 18 residues. The V and J ends lost 4 bases and 2 bases, in that order; junction bases with no gene match: 11. Germline CDR1 and CDR2: SGHVS and FQNEAQ. Written as DNA, the CDR3 is TGTGCCAGCAGCTCTCGGGGAGCTAGCGGGGTTAACACCGGGGAGCTGTTTTTT. Its translation: CASSSRGASGVNTGELFF.

The J gene is TRBJ2-3, the V gene TRBV25-1, with D possibly being TRBD1 (5 bases). The V gene lost 5 bases and the J gene lost 3 bases, with 12 bases spanning the gap. Germline V gene sequence: CDR1 MGHDK, CDR2 SYGVNS. The CDR3 spans 14 residues. The CDR3 sequence: CASSMKRGTDTQYF. DNA for the CDR3: TGTGCCAGCAGTATGAAAAGGGGAACAGATACGCAGTATTTT.

V gene TRBV10-3 combines with J gene TRBJ2-7; 9 nucleotides match TRBD2. The V gene end was trimmed by 2 bases and the J gene end by 2 bases; junction bases not matched to a gene: 1. CDR3 length equals 14 residues. Germline loops: CDR1 ENHRY, CDR2 SYGVKD. This CDR3 reads CAISEAGGTYEQYF. The DNA of the CDR3 is TGTGCCATCAGTGAGGCGGGAGGGACCTACGAGCAGTACTTC.